This is a list of T cell receptor beta chains from one sample in a study of T cell repertoires in cytomegalovirus infection. MiXCR, run by TCRdb on the reads, gives a single entry per CDR3 protein. The table shows roughly 230,000 distinct CDR3 sequences, with around 6.6% occurring only once. The sample comprised PBMCs. The receptors shown here come from a human donor in good health (CMV status not recorded). Some clones in this sample may be carry-over from other donors' samples. CDR3s include the opening cysteine and the closing phenylalanine or tryptophan. The D gene is left open where the match is weak. Rows may omit the clone size; those that give it use once, few, many or a size class.

14,TRBV7-2,NA,many,TRBJ2-3,TGTGCCAGCAGCTTGAGGGGGGCCTTAGATACGCAGTATTTT,CASSLRGALDTQYF
16,TRBV11-2,NA,many,TRBJ1-1,TGTGCCAGCAGCCCCTATACCGGGACGGCCAACACTGAAGCTTTCTTT,CASSPYTGTANTEAFF
17,TRBV20-1,TRBD2,many,TRBJ2-1,TGCAGTGCGGCTGGACTAGCGGGTCGAAGCTCCTACAATGAGCAGTTCTTC,CSAAGLAGRSSYNEQFF
15,TRBV6-2/TRBV6-3,NA,many,TRBJ2-3,TGTGCCAGCAGTTACTCGGGCCTTCTCACGGATACGCAGTATTTT,CASSYSGLLTDTQYF
13,TRBV7-9,NA,many,TRBJ1-1,TGTGCCAGCAGCGCCCGGGACCGATCTGAAGCTTTCTTT,CASSARDRSEAFF
14,TRBV7-2,TRBD2,many,TRBJ2-4,TGTGCCAGCAGCTACGGGGGGGACAAAAACATTCAGTACTTC,CASSYGGDKNIQYF
12,TRBV6-2/TRBV6-3,NA,many,TRBJ2-1,TGTGCCAGCAGTTACTCGCAAAATGAGCAGTTCTTC,CASSYSQNEQFF
15,TRBV7-9,NA,many,TRBJ1-5,TGTGCCAGCAGCTTAGGAGGGAAGGTCGGTCAGCCCCAGCATTTT,CASSLGGKVGQPQHF
15,TRBV5-4,NA,many,TRBJ1-1,TGTGCCAGCAGCCGCCTGACAGCCGAGAACACTGAAGCTTTCTTT,CASSRLTAENTEAFF
16,TRBV20-1,TRBD2,few,TRBJ2-1,TGCAGTGCTAGAATGCCTAGCGGGGGGATGAACAATGAGCAGTTCTTC,CSARMPSGGMNNEQFF
14,TRBV20-1,NA,few,TRBJ2-1,TGCAGTGCTAGAGCGGGGGGCGGGCACAATGAGCAGTTCTTC,CSARAGGGHNEQFF
13,TRBV10-3,NA,NA,TRBJ2-7,TGTGCCAGCACCAGGGGTTCCCTATACGAGCAGTACTTC,CASTRGSLYEQYF
19,TRBV23-1,TRBD1,many,TRBJ1-4,TGCGCCAGCAGTCTAGGACAGGCTCCGTGGGAGGGATCGAATGAAAAACTGTTTTTT,CASSLGQAPWEGSNEKLFF
13,TRBV7-2,NA,many,TRBJ1-1,TGTGCCAGCAGCTTAGACCAGGACACTGAAGCTTTCTTT,CASSLDQDTEAFF
16,TRBV18,NA,NA,TRBJ2-5,TGTGCCAGCTCAGCAAGGAGGCTAAGGTTTGCGGAGACCCAGTACTTC,CASSARRLRFAETQYF
14,TRBV12-3/TRBV12-4,TRBD2,many,TRBJ2-1,TGTGCCAGCAGTTTAATGACTAGCGGGGGGGCACAGTTCTTC,CASSLMTSGGAQFF
13,TRBV6-2/TRBV6-3,NA,NA,TRBJ2-7,TGTGCCAGCAGTTACTCTCCCAGATACGAGCAGTACTTC,CASSYSPRYEQYF
15,TRBV7-6,TRBD1,many,TRBJ2-7,TGTGCCAGCAGCCTGGGACAGGGAAGCTCCTACGAGCAGTACTTC,CASSLGQGSSYEQYF
11,TRBV29-1,NA,NA,TRBJ2-1,TGCAGCGTTGAACTTTACAATGAGCAGTTCTTC,CSVELYNEQFF
15,TRBV28,NA,many,TRBJ1-1,TGTGCCAGCAGTTTCTTAGGGGCGCCGAACACTGAAGCTTTCTTT,CASSFLGAPNTEAFF
15,TRBV11-2,NA,many,TRBJ2-5,TGTGCCAGCAGCCCGACGTATAGGTTGGACGAGACCCAGTACTTC,CASSPTYRLDETQYF
13,TRBV7-7,NA,many,TRBJ2-5,TGTGCTAGCAGCCCGGGGCTCACAGAGACCCAGTACTTC,CASSPGLTETQYF
14,TRBV5-1,NA,many,TRBJ2-3,TGCGCCAGCAGGATGGAACGGGGATCACATACGCAGTATTTT,CASRMERGSHTQYF
14,TRBV2,NA,many,TRBJ1-5,TGTGCCAGCAGCGGGGGCAGCGGCAATCAGCCCCAGCATTTT,CASSGGSGNQPQHF
12,TRBV20-1,NA,many,TRBJ1-5,TGCAGCGGACAAGGGTCGGGGCAGCCCCAGCATTTT,CSGQGSGQPQHF
13,TRBV7-6,NA,many,TRBJ2-1,TGTGCCAGCCGGGACCCGGGAAGGAATGAGCAGTTCTTC,CASRDPGRNEQFF
14,TRBV6-2/TRBV6-3,NA,many,TRBJ1-2,TGTGCCAGCAGTTACTCGGGACTGATCTATGGCTACACCTTC,CASSYSGLIYGYTF
16,TRBV12-5,NA,many,TRBJ1-1,TGTGCTAGTGGTCTCCCTGGATCGGGGGGGGGAACTGAAGCTTTCTTT,CASGLPGSGGGTEAFF
16,TRBV9,NA,few,TRBJ1-1,TGTGCCAGCAGCGTAGCCTTAAGGACAGCGAACACTGAAGCTTTCTTT,CASSVALRTANTEAFF
15,TRBV12-3/TRBV12-4,NA,many,TRBJ1-5,TGTGCCAGCAGTTTAGTTTGGGAGAACAATCAGCCCCAGCATTTT,CASSLVWENNQPQHF
15,TRBV5-5,NA,many,TRBJ1-6,TGTGCCAGCAGGCATATCAGAGAAAATAATTCACCCCTCCACTTT,CASRHIRENNSPLHF
14,TRBV7-8,NA,many,TRBJ1-5,TGTGCCAGCAGCTTAGCGGCCGCAGGTCAGCCCCAGCATTTT,CASSLAAAGQPQHF
15,TRBV20-1,TRBD2,few,TRBJ2-3,TGCAGTGCTAGAGACACTAGCGGGGTCGCAGATACGCAGTATTTT,CSARDTSGVADTQYF
14,TRBV5-4,NA,NA,TRBJ1-1,TGTGCCAGCAGCCCGACGGGGGCCAGCTCTGAAGCTTTCTTT,CASSPTGASSEAFF
13,TRBV20-1,TRBD1,many,TRBJ2-7,TGCAGTGCTACGGACAGGCCAAGGAACGAGCAGTACTTC,CSATDRPRNEQYF
15,TRBV7-2,TRBD1,many,TRBJ1-4,TGTGCCAGCAGCGGGCAGGGGGCTATTAATGAAAAACTGTTTTTT,CASSGQGAINEKLFF
13,TRBV29-1,NA,many,TRBJ1-4,TGCAGCGTCGGGGACCCCCGGAGCGAAAAACTGTTTTTT,CSVGDPRSEKLFF